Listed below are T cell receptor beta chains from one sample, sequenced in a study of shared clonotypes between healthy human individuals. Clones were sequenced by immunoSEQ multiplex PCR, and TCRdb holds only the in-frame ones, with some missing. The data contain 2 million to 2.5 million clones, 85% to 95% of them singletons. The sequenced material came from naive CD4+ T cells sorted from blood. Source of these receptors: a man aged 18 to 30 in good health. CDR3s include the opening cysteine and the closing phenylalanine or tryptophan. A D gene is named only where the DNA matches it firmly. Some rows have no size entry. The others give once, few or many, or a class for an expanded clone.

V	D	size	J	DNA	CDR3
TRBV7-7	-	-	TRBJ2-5	TGTGCTAGCAGCTTAGCGGTTTGGGAGACCCAGTACTTC	CASSLAVWETQYF
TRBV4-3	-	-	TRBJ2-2	TGCGCCAGCAGCCTCACGTGGAACACCGGGGAGCTGTTTTTT	CASSLTWNTGELFF
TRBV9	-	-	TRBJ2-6	TGTGCCAGCAGCGTAGCTCCGCGGGGGGCCAACGTCCTGACTTTC	CASSVAPRGANVLTF
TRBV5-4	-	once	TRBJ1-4	TGTGCCAGCAGCTTGGGTGCCCCAACTAATGAAAAACTGTTTTTT	CASSLGAPTNEKLFF
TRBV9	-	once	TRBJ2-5	TGTGCCAGCAGCGTAGCGGCAAGCCTCCAAGAGACCCAGTACTTC	CASSVAASLQETQYF
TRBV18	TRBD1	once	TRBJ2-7	TGTGCCAGCTCACCTCGGGACAGGGCCTACGAGCAGTACTTC	CASSPRDRAYEQYF
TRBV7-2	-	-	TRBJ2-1	TGTGCCAGCAGCTTAGTGGGCGGGGTTTACAATGAGCAGTTCTTC	CASSLVGGVYNEQFF
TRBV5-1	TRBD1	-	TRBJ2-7	TGCGCCAGCAGCTTGAGGACAGGGGGCGGCGAGCAGTACTTC	CASSLRTGGGEQYF
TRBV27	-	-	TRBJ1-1	TGTGCCAGCAGTTCCCGGCGCTTTTCTCAAGCTTTCTTT	CASSSRRFSQAFF
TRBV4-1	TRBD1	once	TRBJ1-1	TGCGCCAGCAGCCGCTCGGACAGGGAGGTTAACACTGAAGCTTTCTTT	CASSRSDREVNTEAFF
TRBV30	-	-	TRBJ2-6	TGTGCCTGGAGTGCCAGAAGCTCTGGGGCCAACGTCCTGACTTTC	CAWSARSSGANVLTF